The text below deals with one T cell receptor beta chain. The V end lost 11 bases, the J end lost 5 bases, and 18 bases lay between the germline ends. Per germline, CDR1 MNHEY and CDR2 SVGAGI. The CDR3 sequence is 14 residues long. This specimen comes from a study of blood T cell repertoires in COVID-19. Study-level information: Specimens from acute and convalescent COVID-19 originated in the United States, Italy and Spain.

Using immunoSEQ multiplex PCR, the repertoire was profiled, and TCRdb retains in-frame clones only, with some absent. The sample lists about 77,000 clones, less than 85% occurring once. The clonotype was recovered from a woman in her 70s with acute or convalescent COVID-19. The sample comprised peripheral blood. This rearrangement joins TRBV6-5 to TRBJ2-2; D might be TRBD1 (6 bases). The CDR3 loop reads CASIAGVTTGELFF. The CDR3 DNA is TGTGCCTCGATTGCAGGGGTAACAACCGGGGAGCTGTTTTTT.